This T cell receptor (beta chain) stems from a study of OX40 agonist ivuxolimab in advanced cancers. Background on the study: Having had anti-PD-1, anti-PD-L1 or anti-CTLA-4 therapy before was allowed, and more than 35% had some.

As concerns this clone: Its specificity is unknown.

Sequenced by immunoSEQ multiplex PCR; TCRdb stores in-frame clones only, minus some. The table lists about 61,000 clones, around 86% of them singletons, with around 3.5% in the top ten. Trimming took 5 bases from V and 2 from J; bases not matched to a gene: 4. This CDR3 is built from 15 residues. The germline V gene encodes CDR1 SNHLY and CDR2 FYNNEI. Whole-study results and caveats: The average count of expanded clones was higher among CD8+ T cells than among CD4+. By week 6 at 0.1 to 3.0 mg/kg, blood CD4+ and CD8+ T cells had expanded clonally.

The chain links TRBV2 to TRBJ2-7; 12 positions match TRBD1. The sequence was collected from an adult with an advanced solid tumor such as melanoma, head and neck, liver or kidney cancer. Sequencing used CD4+ or CD8+ T cells sorted from blood, obtained in a trial of the OX40 agonist ivuxolimab. CDR3 in amino acids: CASSQRDRGPYEQYF. CDR3 nucleotide sequence: TGTGCCAGCAGTCAGAGGGACAGGGGGCCCTACGAGCAGTACTTC.